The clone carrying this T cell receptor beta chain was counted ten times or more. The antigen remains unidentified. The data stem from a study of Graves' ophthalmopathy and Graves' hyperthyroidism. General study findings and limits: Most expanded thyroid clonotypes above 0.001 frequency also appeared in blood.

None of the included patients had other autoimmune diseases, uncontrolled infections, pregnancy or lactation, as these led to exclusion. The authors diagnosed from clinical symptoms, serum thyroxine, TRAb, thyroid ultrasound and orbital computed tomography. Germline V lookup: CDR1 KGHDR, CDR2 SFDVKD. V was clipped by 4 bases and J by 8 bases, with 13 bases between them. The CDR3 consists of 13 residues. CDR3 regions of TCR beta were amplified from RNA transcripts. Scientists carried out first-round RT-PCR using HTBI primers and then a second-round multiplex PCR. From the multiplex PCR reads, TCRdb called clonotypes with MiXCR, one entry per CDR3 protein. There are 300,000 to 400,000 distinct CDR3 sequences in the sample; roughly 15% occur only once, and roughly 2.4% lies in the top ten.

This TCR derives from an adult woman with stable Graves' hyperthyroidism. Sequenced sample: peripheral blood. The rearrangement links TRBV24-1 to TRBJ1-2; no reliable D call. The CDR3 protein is CATSDPGRGGYTF. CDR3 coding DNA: TGTGCCACCAGTGACCCCGGTCGAGGGGGCTACACCTTC.